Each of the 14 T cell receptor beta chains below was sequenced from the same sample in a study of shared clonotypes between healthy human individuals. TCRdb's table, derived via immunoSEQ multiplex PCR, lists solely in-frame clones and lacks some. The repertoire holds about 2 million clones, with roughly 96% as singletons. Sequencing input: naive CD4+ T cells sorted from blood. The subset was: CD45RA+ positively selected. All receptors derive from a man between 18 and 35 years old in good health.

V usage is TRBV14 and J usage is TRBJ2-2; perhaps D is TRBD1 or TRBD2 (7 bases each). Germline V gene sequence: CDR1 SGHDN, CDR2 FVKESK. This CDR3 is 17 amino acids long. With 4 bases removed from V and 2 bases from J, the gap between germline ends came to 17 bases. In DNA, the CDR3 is TGTGCCAGCAGCCCCCTAAGACAGGGACTAAACACCGGGGAGCTGTTTTTT. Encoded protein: CASSPLRQGLNTGELFF.

The CDR3 coding sequence is TGTGCCACCAGCAGAGCAGCACAGGGGATTAATGAGCAGTACTTC. Protein: CATSRAAQGINEQYF. The J gene is TRBJ2-7, the V gene TRBV15; 7 bases line up with TRBD1. CDR3 size: 15 residues. In germline, CDR1 is LNHNV, CDR2 YYDKDF (reference sequence). V lost 1 base, J lost 7 bases, and 10 bases stayed unmatched.

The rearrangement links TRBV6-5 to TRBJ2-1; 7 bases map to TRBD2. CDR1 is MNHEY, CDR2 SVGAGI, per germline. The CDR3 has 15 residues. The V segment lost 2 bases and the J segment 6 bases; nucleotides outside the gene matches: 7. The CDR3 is CASSYLPTSSNEQFF. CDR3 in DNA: TGTGCCAGCAGTTACCTCCCGACTAGCAGCAATGAGCAGTTCTTC.

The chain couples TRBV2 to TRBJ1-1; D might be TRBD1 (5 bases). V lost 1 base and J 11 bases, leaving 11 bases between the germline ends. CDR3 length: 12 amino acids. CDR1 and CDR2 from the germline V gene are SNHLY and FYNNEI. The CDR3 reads CASSEEGAVAFF. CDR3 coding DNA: TGTGCCAGCAGTGAAGAAGGGGCTGTGGCTTTCTTT.

CDR3: CASSLSTPTEAFF. The DNA for the CDR3 is TGTGCCAGCAGTTTATCCACCCCCACTGAAGCTTTCTTT. V gene TRBV27 combines with J gene TRBJ1-1; D is uncertain. V dropped 0 bases and J dropped 4 bases, with 6 bases sitting between them. From germline, CDR1 is MNHEY and CDR2 SMNVEV (reference sequence). CDR3 length: 13 residues.

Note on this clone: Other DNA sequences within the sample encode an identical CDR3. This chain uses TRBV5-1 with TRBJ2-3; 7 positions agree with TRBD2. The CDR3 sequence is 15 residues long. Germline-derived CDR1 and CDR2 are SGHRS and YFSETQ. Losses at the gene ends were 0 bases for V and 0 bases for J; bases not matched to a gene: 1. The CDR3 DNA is TGCGCCAGCAGCTTGGCTAGCGGTAGCACAGATACGCAGTATTTT. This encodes CASSLASGSTDTQYF. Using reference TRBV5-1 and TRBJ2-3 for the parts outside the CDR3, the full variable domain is KAGVTQTPRYLIKTRGQQVTLSCSPISGHRSVSWYQQTPGQGLQFLFEYFSETQRNKGNFPGRFSGRQFSNSRSEMNVSTLELGDSALYLCASSLASGSTDTQYFGPGTRLTVL.

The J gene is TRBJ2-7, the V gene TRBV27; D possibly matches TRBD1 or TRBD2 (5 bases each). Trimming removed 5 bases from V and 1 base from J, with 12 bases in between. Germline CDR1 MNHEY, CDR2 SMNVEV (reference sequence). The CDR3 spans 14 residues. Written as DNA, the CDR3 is TGTGCCAGCAGTCCGCGGGCAGGGTCCTACGAGCAGTACTTC. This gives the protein CASSPRAGSYEQYF.

The CDR3 loop is CASSVGNRGQETQYF. CDR3 bases: TGTGCCAGCAGCGTAGGAAACAGGGGCCAAGAGACCCAGTACTTC. The V gene is TRBV9, the J gene TRBJ2-5, with 7 nucleotides matching TRBD1. CDR1 SGDLS and CDR2 YYNGEE come from the germline V gene. V lost 0 bases, J lost 1 base, and 3 bases stayed unmatched. This CDR3 contains 15 residues.

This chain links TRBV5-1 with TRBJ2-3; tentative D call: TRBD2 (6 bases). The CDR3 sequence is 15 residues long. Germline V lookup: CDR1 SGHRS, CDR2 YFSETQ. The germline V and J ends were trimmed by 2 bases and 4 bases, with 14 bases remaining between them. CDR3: CASSFSGPPPDTQYF. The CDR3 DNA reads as TGCGCCAGCAGCTTTAGCGGACCCCCCCCAGATACGCAGTATTTT.

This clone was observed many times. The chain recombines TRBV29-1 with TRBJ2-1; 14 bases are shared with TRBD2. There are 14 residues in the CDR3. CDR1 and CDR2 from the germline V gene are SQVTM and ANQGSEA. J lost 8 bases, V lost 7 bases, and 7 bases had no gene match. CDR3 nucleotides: TGCAGCGCGACTAGCGGGAGGGCCGTGGATGAGCAGTTCTTC. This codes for CSATSGRAVDEQFF.

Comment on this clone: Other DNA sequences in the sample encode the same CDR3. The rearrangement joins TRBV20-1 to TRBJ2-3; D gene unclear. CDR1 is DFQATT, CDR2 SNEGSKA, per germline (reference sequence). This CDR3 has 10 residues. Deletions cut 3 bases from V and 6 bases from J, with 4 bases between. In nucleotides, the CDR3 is TGCAGTGCTAGGAGGGATACGCAGTATTTT. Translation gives CSARRDTQYF.

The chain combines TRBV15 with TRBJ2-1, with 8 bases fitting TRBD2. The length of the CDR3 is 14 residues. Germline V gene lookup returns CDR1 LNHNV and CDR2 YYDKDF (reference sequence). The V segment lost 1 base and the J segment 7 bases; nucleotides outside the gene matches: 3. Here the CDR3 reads CATSRGGTRNEQFF. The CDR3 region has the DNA TGTGCCACCAGCAGAGGCGGGACTAGAAATGAGCAGTTCTTC.

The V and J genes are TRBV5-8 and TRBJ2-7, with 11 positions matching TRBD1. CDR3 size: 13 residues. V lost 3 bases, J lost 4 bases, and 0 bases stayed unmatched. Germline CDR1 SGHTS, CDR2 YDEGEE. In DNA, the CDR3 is TGTGCCAGCAGCTGGGACAGGGGGTACGAGCAGTACTTC. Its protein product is CASSWDRGYEQYF.

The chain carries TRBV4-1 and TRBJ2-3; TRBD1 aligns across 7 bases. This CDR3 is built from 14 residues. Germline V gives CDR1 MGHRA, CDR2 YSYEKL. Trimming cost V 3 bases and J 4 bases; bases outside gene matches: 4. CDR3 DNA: TGCGCCAGCAGCCAGGGACAGCGAGCAGATACGCAGTATTTT. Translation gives CASSQGQRADTQYF.